This T cell receptor beta chain was observed in a study of CXCR3-negative and CXCR3-positive naive CD8 T cells. Study-wide context: Collectively, the libraries yielded 140 million or so TRB reads in total, at about 1.5 +/- 0.3 million per library.

Study-level findings and limits: Memory cells diverged, while naive CXCR3-positive and CXCR3-negative cells had similar TRBV-TRBJ usage.

Naive CD8+ T cells displayed a CD45RO-CCR7+CD27+CD95- phenotype. With respect to this clonotype: The antigen is undetermined.

Germline CDR1 is SQVTM and CDR2 is ANQGSEA. CDR3 length: 13 residues. The TRB libraries of cDNA were built by UMI-labeled 5' RACE. TCRdb reprocessed the 5' RACE reads and keeps a single row for each CDR3 protein, giving no DNA. This sample contains 70,000 to 95,000 distinct CDR3 sequences. The receptor was isolated from a human donor in good health. Some clones in this sample may be carry-over from other donors' samples. J is TRBJ2-3 and V is TRBV29-1; the TRBD1 assignment by TCRdb is unverifiable without DNA. What was sequenced was naive CXCR3- CD8+ T cells from blood. The subset was: CD45RO-CCR7+CD27+CD95- naive CD8+ T cells lacking CXCR3 (TNR3-). The CDR3 reads CSVEGTSTDTQYF.